This T cell receptor (beta chain) was sequenced in a study of T cell responses to AZD1222 COVID-19 vaccine. Whole-study findings and limits: Nearly half of spike-specific TCRs reportedly go after variant regions that carry no mutations. Donors skewed white British and female; clonal diversity was possibly underestimated. Spike-specific TCR repertoires showed rising breadth and depth after two AZD1222 doses.

Using immunoSEQ multiplex PCR, the repertoire was profiled, and TCRdb retains in-frame clones only, with some absent. The sample shows about 130,000 clones, about 93% of them seen only once. A note on this clone: Its antigen is unknown.

The ends lost 6 bases at V and 2 bases at J; junction bases unmatched: 4. The CDR3 length is 13 residues. Germline V CDR1 and CDR2: KGHSH, LQKENI. The sample in question was peripheral blood, obtained 28 days after the second AZD1222 dose. This clonotype originated in an adult who received the AZD1222 COVID-19 vaccine. The chain couples TRBV18 to TRBJ2-7; 7 nucleotides agree with TRBD1. This CDR3 is CASSMDRTYEQYF. For the CDR3, the DNA is TGTGCCAGCTCCATGGACAGGACCTACGAGCAGTACTTC.